Below are 2 T cell receptor beta chains sequenced from a single sample in a study of blood T cells in healthy people across ages. PCR was performed a second time for about 7 to 12 cycles using a sample-barcoded 5' primer and a J-beta primer mix. TCRdb reprocessed the 5' RACE reads via MiXCR and lists one record per CDR3 protein. The top ten hold about an eighth of the sample, which has about 1.1 million distinct CDR3 sequences, less than 45% seen once. Sequences were obtained from blood. Every receptor here comes from a man between 18 and 35 years old in good health.

V gene TRBV19 combines with J gene TRBJ2-3; D unresolved. V dropped 6 bases and J dropped 5 bases, with 18 bases sitting between them. Germline V CDR1 and CDR2: LNHDA, SQIVND (reference sequence). The CDR3 length is 15 residues. CDR3 in DNA: TGTGCCAGTAGGCCGACGGTACCGGTGGAAGATACGCAGTATTTT. It codes for CASRPTVPVEDTQYF.

This chain uses TRBV20-1 with TRBJ2-1; 7 positions agree with TRBD2. The germline CDR1 and CDR2 sequences are DFQATT and SNEGSKA (reference sequence). V lost 7 bases, J lost 8 bases, and 11 bases stayed unmatched. CDR3 length: 13 amino acids. In DNA, the CDR3 is TGCAGTGGAGCGGGGTCATTGAACGATGAGCAGTTCTTC. The encoded protein is CSGAGSLNDEQFF.